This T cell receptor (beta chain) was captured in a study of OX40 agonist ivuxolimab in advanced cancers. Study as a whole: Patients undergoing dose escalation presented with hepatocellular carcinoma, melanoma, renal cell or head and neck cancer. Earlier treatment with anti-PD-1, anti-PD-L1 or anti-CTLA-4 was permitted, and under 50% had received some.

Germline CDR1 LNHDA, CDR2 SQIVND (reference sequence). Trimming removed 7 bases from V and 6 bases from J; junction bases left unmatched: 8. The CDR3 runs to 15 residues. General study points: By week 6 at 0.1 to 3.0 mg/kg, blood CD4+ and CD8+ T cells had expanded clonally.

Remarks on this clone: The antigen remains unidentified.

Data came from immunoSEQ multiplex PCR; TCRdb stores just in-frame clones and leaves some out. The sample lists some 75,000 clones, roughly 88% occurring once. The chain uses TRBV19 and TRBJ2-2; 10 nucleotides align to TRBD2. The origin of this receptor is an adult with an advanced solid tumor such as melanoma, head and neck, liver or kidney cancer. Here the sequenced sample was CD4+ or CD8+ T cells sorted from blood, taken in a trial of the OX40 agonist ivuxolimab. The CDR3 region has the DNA TGTGCCAGTATCTCCGAAAGCGGGAGGGCCGGGGAGCTGTTTTTT. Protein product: CASISESGRAGELFF.